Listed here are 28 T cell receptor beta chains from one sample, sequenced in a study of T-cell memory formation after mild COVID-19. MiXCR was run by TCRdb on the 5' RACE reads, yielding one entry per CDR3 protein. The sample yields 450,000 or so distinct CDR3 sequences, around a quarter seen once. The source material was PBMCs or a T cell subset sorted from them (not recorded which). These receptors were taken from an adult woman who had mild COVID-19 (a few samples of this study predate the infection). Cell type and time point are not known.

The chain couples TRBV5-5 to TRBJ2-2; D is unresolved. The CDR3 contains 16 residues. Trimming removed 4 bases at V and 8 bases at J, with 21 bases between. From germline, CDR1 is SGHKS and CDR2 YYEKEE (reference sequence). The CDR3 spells CASSPNPARLLGELFF. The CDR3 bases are TGTGCCAGCAGCCCCAACCCCGCACGGCTGCTGGGGGAGCTGTTTTTT. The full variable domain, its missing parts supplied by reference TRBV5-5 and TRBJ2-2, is DAGVTQSPTHLIKTRGQQVTLRCSPISGHKSVSWYQQVLGQGPQFIFQYYEKEERGRGNFPDRFSARQFPNYSSELNVNALLLGDSALYLCASSPNPARLLGELFFGEGSRLTVL.

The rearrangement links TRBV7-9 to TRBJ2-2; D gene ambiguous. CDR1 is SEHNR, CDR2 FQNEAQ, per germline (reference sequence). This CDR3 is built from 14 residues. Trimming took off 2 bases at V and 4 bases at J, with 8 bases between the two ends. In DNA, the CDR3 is TGTGCCAGCAGCTTAAAGACACCCACCGGGGAGCTGTTTTTT. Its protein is CASSLKTPTGELFF.

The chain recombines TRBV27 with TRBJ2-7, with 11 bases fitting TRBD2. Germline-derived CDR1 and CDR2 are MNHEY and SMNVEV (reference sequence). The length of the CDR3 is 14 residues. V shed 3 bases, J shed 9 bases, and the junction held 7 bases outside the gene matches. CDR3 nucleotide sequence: TGTGCCAGCAGTTTCCTAACTAGCGGGAGTGTGCAGTACTTC. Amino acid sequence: CASSFLTSGSVQYF.

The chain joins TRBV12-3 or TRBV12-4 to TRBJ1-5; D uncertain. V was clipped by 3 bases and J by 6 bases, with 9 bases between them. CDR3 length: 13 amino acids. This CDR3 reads CASSFRSSQPQHF. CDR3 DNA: TGTGCCAGCAGTTTCCGCAGTAGTCAGCCCCAGCATTTT.

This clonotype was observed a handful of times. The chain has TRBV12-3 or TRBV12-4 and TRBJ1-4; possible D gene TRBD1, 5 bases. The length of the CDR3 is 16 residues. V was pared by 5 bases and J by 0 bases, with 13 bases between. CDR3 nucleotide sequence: TGTGCCAGCAGTCAACAGGTTTTTGCAACTAATGAAAAACTGTTTTTT. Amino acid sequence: CASSQQVFATNEKLFF.

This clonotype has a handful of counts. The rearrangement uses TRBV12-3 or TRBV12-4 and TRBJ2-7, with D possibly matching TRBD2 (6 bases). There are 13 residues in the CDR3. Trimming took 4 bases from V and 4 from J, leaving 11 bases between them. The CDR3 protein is CASSSRDRYEQYF. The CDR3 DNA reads TGTGCCAGCAGTTCGCGGGACCGATACGAGCAGTACTTC.

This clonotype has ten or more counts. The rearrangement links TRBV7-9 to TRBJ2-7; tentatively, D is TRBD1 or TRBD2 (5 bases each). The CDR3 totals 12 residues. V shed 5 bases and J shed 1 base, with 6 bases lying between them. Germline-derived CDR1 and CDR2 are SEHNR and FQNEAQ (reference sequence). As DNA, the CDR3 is TGTGCCAGCAGCGGGGGTTCCTACGAGCAGTACTTC. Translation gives CASSGGSYEQYF.

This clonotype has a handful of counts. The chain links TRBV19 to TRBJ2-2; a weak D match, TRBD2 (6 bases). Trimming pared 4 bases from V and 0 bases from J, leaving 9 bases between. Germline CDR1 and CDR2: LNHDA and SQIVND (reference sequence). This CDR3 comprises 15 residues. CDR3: CASSSGNANTGELFF. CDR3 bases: TGTGCCAGTAGTAGCGGGAACGCGAACACCGGGGAGCTGTTTTTT.

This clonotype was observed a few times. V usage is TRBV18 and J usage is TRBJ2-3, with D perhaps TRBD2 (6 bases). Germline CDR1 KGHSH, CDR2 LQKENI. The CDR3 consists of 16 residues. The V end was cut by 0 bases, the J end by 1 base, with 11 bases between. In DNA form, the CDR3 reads TGTGCCAGCTCACCACCCACGGGAGTCGGCACAGATACGCAGTATTTT. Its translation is CASSPPTGVGTDTQYF. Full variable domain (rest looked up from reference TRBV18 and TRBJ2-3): NAGVMQNPRHLVRRRGQEARLRCSPMKGHSHVYWYRQLPEEGLKFMVYLQKENIIDESGMPKERFSAEFPKEGPSILRIQQVVRGDSAAYFCASSPPTGVGTDTQYFGPGTRLTVL.

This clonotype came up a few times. As DNA, the CDR3 is TGTGCCTGGAGTGTGGGGCCCGAGCAGTACTTC. This gives the protein CAWSVGPEQYF. This rearrangement joins TRBV30 to TRBJ2-7; D may be TRBD1 (5 bases). The CDR3 totals 11 residues. The germline V gene has CDR1 GTSNPN and CDR2 SVGIG (reference sequence). Trimming shortened V by 0 bases and J by 6 bases, and 6 bases separated the two germline ends. Full variable domain (outside the CDR3, taken from reference TRBV30 and TRBJ2-7): SQTIHQWPATLVQPVGSPLSLECTVEGTSNPNLYWYRQAAGRGLQLLFYSVGIGQISSEVPQNLSASRPQDRQFILSSKKLLLSDSGFYLCAWSVGPEQYFGPGTRLTVT.

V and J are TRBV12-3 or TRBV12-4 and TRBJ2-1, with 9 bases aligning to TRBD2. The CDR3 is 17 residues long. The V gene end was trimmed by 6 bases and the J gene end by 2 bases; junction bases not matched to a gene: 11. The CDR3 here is CASSPLSGSETYNEQFF. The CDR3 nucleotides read TGTGCCAGCAGCCCCCTTAGCGGGAGCGAAACCTACAATGAGCAGTTCTTC.

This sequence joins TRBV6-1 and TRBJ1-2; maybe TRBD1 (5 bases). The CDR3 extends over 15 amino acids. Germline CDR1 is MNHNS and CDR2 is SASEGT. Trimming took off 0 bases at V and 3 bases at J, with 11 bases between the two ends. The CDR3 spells CASSEAEGAHYGYTF. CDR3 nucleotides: TGTGCCAGCAGTGAAGCGGAAGGGGCCCACTATGGCTACACCTTC.

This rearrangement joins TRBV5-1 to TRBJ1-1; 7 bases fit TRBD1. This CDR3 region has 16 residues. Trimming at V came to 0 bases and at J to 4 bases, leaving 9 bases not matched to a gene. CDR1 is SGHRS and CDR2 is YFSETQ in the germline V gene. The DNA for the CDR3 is TGCGCCAGCAGCTTGGTCGGCACAGGGGTGGTCACTGAAGCTTTCTTT. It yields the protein CASSLVGTGVVTEAFF.

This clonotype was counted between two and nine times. The CDR3 loop is CASSPTDRGYGYTF. CDR3 coding DNA: TGTGCCAGCAGCCCTACAGACAGGGGATATGGCTACACCTTC. The chain uses TRBV5-4 and TRBJ1-2, with 8 bases matching TRBD1. J gave up 5 bases and V 4 bases, and 7 bases lay outside the gene matches. Germline lookup yields CDR1 SGHNT and CDR2 YYREEE (reference sequence). The CDR3 sequence is 14 residues long.

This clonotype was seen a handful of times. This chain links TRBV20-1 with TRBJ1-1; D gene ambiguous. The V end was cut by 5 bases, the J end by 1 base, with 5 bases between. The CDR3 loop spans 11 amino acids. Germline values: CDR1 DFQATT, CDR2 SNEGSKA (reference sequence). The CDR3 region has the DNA TGCAGTGCTCCAGAGAACACTGAAGCTTTCTTT. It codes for CSAPENTEAFF.

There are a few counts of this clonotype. CDR3 amino acids: CASSPLGTYEQYF. CDR3 DNA sequence: TGCGCCAGCAGCCCCCTGGGCACCTACGAGCAGTACTTC. The chain combines TRBV10-2 with TRBJ2-7; D uncertain. The germline V gene has CDR1 WSHSY and CDR2 SAAADI. This CDR3 comprises 13 residues. Trimming cost V 6 bases and J 2 bases, with 11 bases left between them.

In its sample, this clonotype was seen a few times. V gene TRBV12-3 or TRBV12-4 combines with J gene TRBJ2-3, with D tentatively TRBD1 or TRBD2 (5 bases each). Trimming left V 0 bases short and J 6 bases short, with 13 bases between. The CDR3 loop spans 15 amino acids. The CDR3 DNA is TGTGCCAGCAGTTTAGCCCTTCGGGGCGGGGATACGCAGTATTTT. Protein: CASSLALRGGDTQYF.

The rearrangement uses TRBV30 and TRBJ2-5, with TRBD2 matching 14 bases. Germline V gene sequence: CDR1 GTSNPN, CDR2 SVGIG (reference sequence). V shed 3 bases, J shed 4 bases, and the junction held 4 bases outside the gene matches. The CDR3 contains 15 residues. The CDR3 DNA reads TGTGCCTGGAGCCCGGGACTAGCGGGAGTAGAGACCCAGTACTTC. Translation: CAWSPGLAGVETQYF.

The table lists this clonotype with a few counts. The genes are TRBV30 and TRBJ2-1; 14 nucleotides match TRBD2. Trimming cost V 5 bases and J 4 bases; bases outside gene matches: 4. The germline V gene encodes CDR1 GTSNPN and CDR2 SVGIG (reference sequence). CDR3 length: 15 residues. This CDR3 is CAWGTSGSLYNEQFF. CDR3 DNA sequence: TGTGCCTGGGGGACTAGCGGGAGTTTGTACAATGAGCAGTTCTTC.

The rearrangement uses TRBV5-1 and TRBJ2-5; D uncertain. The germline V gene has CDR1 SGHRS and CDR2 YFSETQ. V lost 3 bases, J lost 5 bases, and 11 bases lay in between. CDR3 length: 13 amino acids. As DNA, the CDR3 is TGCGCCAGCAGCTCGGGCCACGGGGAGACCCAGTACTTC. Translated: CASSSGHGETQYF.

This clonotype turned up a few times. The CDR3 reads CASSPGPSRSGNTIYF. DNA of the CDR3: TGCGCCAGCAGCCCTGGCCCAAGCCGCTCTGGAAACACCATATATTTT. This chain connects TRBV5-1 to TRBJ1-3; D not certain. V gave up 4 bases and J gave up 0 bases, with 14 bases separating them. This CDR3 contains 16 residues. CDR1 SGHRS and CDR2 YFSETQ come from the germline V gene.

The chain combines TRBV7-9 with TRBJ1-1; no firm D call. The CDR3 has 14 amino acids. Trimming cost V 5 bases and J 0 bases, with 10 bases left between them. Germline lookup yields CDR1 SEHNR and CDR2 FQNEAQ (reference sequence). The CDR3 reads CASSPTTVNTEAFF. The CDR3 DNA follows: TGTGCCAGCAGCCCCACGACGGTGAACACTGAAGCTTTCTTT.

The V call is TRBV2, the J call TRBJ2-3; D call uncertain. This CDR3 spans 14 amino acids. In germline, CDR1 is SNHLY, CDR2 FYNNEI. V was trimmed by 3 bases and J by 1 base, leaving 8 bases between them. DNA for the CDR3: TGTGCCAGCAGTGAGGTGGGCGGCACAGATACGCAGTATTTT. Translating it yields CASSEVGGTDTQYF.

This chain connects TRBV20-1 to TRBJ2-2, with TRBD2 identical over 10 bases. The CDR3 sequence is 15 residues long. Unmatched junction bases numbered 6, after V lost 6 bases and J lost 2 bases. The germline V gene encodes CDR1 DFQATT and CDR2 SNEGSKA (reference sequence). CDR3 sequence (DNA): TGCAGTGCACTTCTAGCGGGAGTAAACACCGGGGAGCTGTTTTTT. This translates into CSALLAGVNTGELFF.

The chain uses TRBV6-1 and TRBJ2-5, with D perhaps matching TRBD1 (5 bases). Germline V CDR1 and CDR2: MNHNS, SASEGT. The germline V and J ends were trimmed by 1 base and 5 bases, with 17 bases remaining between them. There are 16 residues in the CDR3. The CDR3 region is CASSEEGQDLGETQYF. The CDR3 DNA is TGTGCCAGCAGTGAAGAGGGGCAGGACCTGGGGGAGACCCAGTACTTC.

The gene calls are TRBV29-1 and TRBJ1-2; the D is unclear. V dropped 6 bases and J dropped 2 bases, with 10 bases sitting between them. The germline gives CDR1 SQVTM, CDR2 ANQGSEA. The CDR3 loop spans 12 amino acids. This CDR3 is CSVRDENYGYTF. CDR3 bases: TGCAGCGTGAGAGACGAGAACTATGGCTACACCTTC.

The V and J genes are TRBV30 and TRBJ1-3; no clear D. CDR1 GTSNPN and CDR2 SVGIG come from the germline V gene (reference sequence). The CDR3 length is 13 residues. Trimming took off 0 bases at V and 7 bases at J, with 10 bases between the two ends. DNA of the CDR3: TGTGCCTGGAGTGTACGCCCGGGTAACACCATATATTTT. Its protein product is CAWSVRPGNTIYF.

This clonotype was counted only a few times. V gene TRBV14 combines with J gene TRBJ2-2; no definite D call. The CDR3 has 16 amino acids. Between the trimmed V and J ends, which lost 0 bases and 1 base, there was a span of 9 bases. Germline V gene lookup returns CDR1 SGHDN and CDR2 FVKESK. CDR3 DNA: TGTGCCAGCAGCCAAGACATAGGGCAGAACACCGGGGAGCTGTTTTTT. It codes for CASSQDIGQNTGELFF.